A selection of T cell receptor beta chains follows, all from one sample in a study of cytomegalovirus exposure and HLA in healthy donors. Profiled with immunoSEQ multiplex PCR; TCRdb holds only in-frame clones, not every one. Of approximately 59,000 clones listed, 93% are singletons. Specimen: PBMCs. These receptors came from a woman younger than 35 in good health and CMV-seropositive. The CDR3 runs from the conserved cysteine through the conserved F or W. The order of the fields is clone size, D gene, V gene, J gene, CDR3 DNA, CDR3 protein. A D gene is named only where the DNA matches it firmly. Only some rows state a clone size, as once, few, many or a class for expanded clones.

>-|TRBD2|TRBV6-1|TRBJ2-7
TGTGCCAGCGTCAAGCGGGGGGGATCCTACGAGCAGTACTTC
CASVKRGGSYEQYF
>-|TRBD1|TRBV5-5|TRBJ2-7
TGTGCCAGCAGCTTGAAACAGGGGGGCTACGAGCAGTACTTC
CASSLKQGGYEQYF
>-|TRBD1|TRBV7-2|TRBJ1-5
TGTGCCAGCAGCCTACGGGACAGTTATAGCAATCAGCCCCAGCATTTT
CASSLRDSYSNQPQHF
>-|-|TRBV6-1|TRBJ1-2
TGTGCCAGCAGTGAGGCAGGTTTCTATGGCTACACCTTC
CASSEAGFYGYTF
>-|-|TRBV6-5|TRBJ1-2
TGTGCCAGCAGTTACCGAACAGGGCTTAACTATGGCTACACCTTC
CASSYRTGLNYGYTF
>-|-|TRBV10-1|TRBJ2-3
TGCGCCAGCAGCAAGACGGGGAGCACAGATACGCAGTATTTT
CASSKTGSTDTQYF
>-|-|TRBV9|TRBJ2-1
TGTGCCAGCAGCGGATACGGACTGTACAATGAGCAGTTCTTC
CASSGYGLYNEQFF
>-|TRBD1|TRBV27|TRBJ2-7
TGTGCCAGCAGTTTATTTGCAGGGGGTCTGAGCTCCTACGAGCAGTACTTC
CASSLFAGGLSSYEQYF
>-|TRBD1|TRBV7-7|TRBJ2-7
TGTGCCAGCAGCCCGGGACAGGGTAGCTCCTACGAGCAGTACTTC
CASSPGQGSSYEQYF
>-|-|TRBV28|TRBJ2-1
TGTGCCAGCAGTTTCCAGGGGAAGCACAATGAGCAGTTCTTC
CASSFQGKHNEQFF
>-|TRBD1|TRBV7-9|TRBJ2-5
TGTGCCAGTGGGACAGGACCCCAAGAGACCCAGTACTTC
CASGTGPQETQYF
>once|-|TRBV10-2|TRBJ2-7
TGCGCCAGCAGTGTTTCCTTTCGCGAGCAGTACTTC
CASSVSFREQYF
>-|-|TRBV18|TRBJ1-5
TGTGCCAGCTCCCTACAGGAAGGGCCGCCCCAGCATTTT
CASSLQEGPPQHF
>-|-|TRBV7-8|TRBJ1-1
TGTGCCAGCAGCGTACATGGGCAGTGGAACACTGAAGCTTTCTTT
CASSVHGQWNTEAFF
>-|-|TRBV27|TRBJ1-6
TGTGCCAGCAGTCTCGGGATCTATAATTCACCCCTCCACTTT
CASSLGIYNSPLHF
>-|-|TRBV18|TRBJ2-5
TGTGCCAGCTCACCATTCGGGGAGACCCAGTACTTC
CASSPFGETQYF
>-|-|TRBV6-1|TRBJ1-5
TGTGCCAGCAGTGAACAAGAGGAGGGCGGGCAGCCCCAGCATTTT
CASSEQEEGGQPQHF
>-|TRBD1|TRBV6-6|TRBJ1-2
TGTGCCAGCAGGACCACAGGGGGGCAGATCTATGGCTACACCTTC
CASRTTGGQIYGYTF
>once|-|TRBV29-1|TRBJ2-1
TGCAGCGTTGAGGGGGGTCGGAGCTCCTACAATGAGCAGTTCTTC
CSVEGGRSSYNEQFF
>-|-|TRBV18|TRBJ2-7
TGTGCCAGCTCACCAGCGCCTAGATACGAGCAGTACTTC
CASSPAPRYEQYF
>-|-|TRBV6-5|TRBJ1-3
TGTGGGACAGCATCTGGAAACACCATATATTTT
CGTASGNTIYF
>-|-|TRBV4-2|TRBJ1-6
TGTGCCAGCAGCCAAGAATCCACGGGAGTGACTAATTCACCCCTCCACTTT
CASSQESTGVTNSPLHF
>once|-|TRBV27|TRBJ1-5
TGTGCCAGCAGTATGTATAGCAATCAGCCCCAGCATTTT
CASSMYSNQPQHF
>-|-|TRBV4-3|TRBJ1-1
TGCGCCAGCAGCCAAATTACAGGGTCCACTGAAGCTTTCTTT
CASSQITGSTEAFF
>-|-|TRBV29-1|TRBJ1-1
TGCAGCGTTGAGAGACAGGCGAGCACTGAAGCTTTCTTT
CSVERQASTEAFF
>-|-|TRBV5-1|TRBJ2-1
TGCGCCAGCAGCTCAACCGGGACATTACGCAATGAGCAGTTCTTC
CASSSTGTLRNEQFF
>-|-|TRBV9|TRBJ2-7
TGTGCCAGCAGCGTAGGAGCGGGACAGGACGAGCAGTACTTC
CASSVGAGQDEQYF
>-|-|TRBV11-2|TRBJ2-1
TGTGCCAGCAGATCCCCCGGCTCCTACAATGAGCAGTTCTTC
CASRSPGSYNEQFF
>-|TRBD2|TRBV6-1|TRBJ2-1
TGTGCCAGCAAGGCTAGCGGACCGAATGAGCAGTTCTTC
CASKASGPNEQFF
>-|-|TRBV18|TRBJ2-2
TGTGCCAGCTCACCACTCGCGATTACAGGGCACGGGGAGCTGTTTTTT
CASSPLAITGHGELFF
>-|TRBD1|TRBV5-6|TRBJ1-2
TGTGCCAGCAGCCGGGACAGGGGGCGCGACGTTCCCTATGGCTACACCTTC
CASSRDRGRDVPYGYTF
>-|-|TRBV15|TRBJ2-7
TGTGCCACTCAGGGAAACCTATCCTACGAGCAGTACTTC
CATQGNLSYEQYF
>-|TRBD2|TRBV4-1|TRBJ2-3
TGCGCCAGCAGCCAATTTGACAGCGGGGACCACTTCACAGATACGCAGTATTTT
CASSQFDSGDHFTDTQYF
>-|TRBD2|TRBV5-1|TRBJ2-7
TGCGCCAGCAGCTCCTCACTAGCGGGGGGGCGCGAGCAGTACTTC
CASSSSLAGGREQYF
>-|TRBD1|TRBV6-1|TRBJ1-2
TGTGCCAGCAGTGAAGCTATGAAGGGGGCGCGCTATGGCTACACCTTC
CASSEAMKGARYGYTF
>-|-|TRBV28|TRBJ2-3
TGTGCCAGCAGTTCATGGACTACTAGCACAGATACGCAGTATTTT
CASSSWTTSTDTQYF
>-|-|TRBV7-6|TRBJ2-2
TGTGCCAGCAGCTTAGGGGGGCGCACCGGGGAGCTGTTTTTT
CASSLGGRTGELFF
>-|TRBD1|TRBV7-2|TRBJ2-7
TGTGCCAGCAGCTCGCTCCTGGGGGACAGAGCCTACGAGCAGTACTTC
CASSSLLGDRAYEQYF
>-|-|TRBV7-6|TRBJ1-6
TGTGCCAGCAGCTTAGATTCAGGGGAAAATTCACCCCTCCACTTT
CASSLDSGENSPLHF
>-|-|TRBV18|TRBJ1-2
TGTGCCAGCTCACCAGGGCTACAGAACTATGGCTACACCTTC
CASSPGLQNYGYTF
>-|TRBD2|TRBV19|TRBJ2-4
TGTGCCAGTAGTCGACTAGCGGGGGGAGGCCTAGCCAAAAACATTCAGTACTTC
CASSRLAGGGLAKNIQYF
>-|TRBD1|TRBV5-1|TRBJ1-3
TGCGCCAGCAGCCTACTCGGGACAGACTCTGGAAACACCATATATTTT
CASSLLGTDSGNTIYF
>-|TRBD1|TRBV4-3|TRBJ1-1
TGCGCCAGCAGCCAAGACACAGGGGACCCTAACACTGAAGCTTTCTTT
CASSQDTGDPNTEAFF
>-|-|TRBV7-6|TRBJ2-1
TGTGCCAGCAGCGCGGCGGGTAGACTCTCCTACAATGAGCAGTTCTTC
CASSAAGRLSYNEQFF
>-|-|TRBV28|TRBJ1-1
TGTGCCAGCAGGAGTCAGGGGCACCGCACGACTGAAGCTTTCTTT
CASRSQGHRTTEAFF
>-|TRBD2|TRBV6-6|TRBJ2-2
TGTGCCAGCAGACCACCGACTAGCGGGAACACCGGGGAGCTGTTTTTT
CASRPPTSGNTGELFF
>-|TRBD1|TRBV6-4|TRBJ2-3
TGTGCCAGCAGTGAAGAACGACAGGGAGGCACAGATACGCAGTATTTT
CASSEERQGGTDTQYF
>-|-|TRBV10-3|TRBJ2-7
TGTGCCATCAGACCCAGCGACAGCTCCTACGAGCAGTACTTC
CAIRPSDSSYEQYF
>-|TRBD1|TRBV27|TRBJ1-1
TGTGCCAGCAAGGACAGGGAAGAAGCTTTCTTT
CASKDREEAFF
>-|TRBD1|TRBV7-9|TRBJ1-6
TGTGCCAGCAGTCAAGGACAGGGGGGTAATTCACCCCTCCACTTT
CASSQGQGGNSPLHF
>-|-|TRBV19|TRBJ1-5
TGTGCCAGTATGTGGGGCGGGGGACAGCCCCAGCATTTT
CASMWGGGQPQHF
>-|TRBD2|TRBV19|TRBJ2-1
TGTGCCAGCAGCGGGGGGGTGTGGAATGAGCAGTTCTTC
CASSGGVWNEQFF
>once|TRBD1|TRBV19|TRBJ1-5
TGTGCCAGTAGTACTATGGACAGGGGGTTAGGCAATCAGCCCCAGCATTTT
CASSTMDRGLGNQPQHF
>-|TRBD1|TRBV10-3|TRBJ2-7
TGTGCCATCACTGCAACAGGACAGGCCTCCTACGAGCAGTACTTC
CAITATGQASYEQYF
>once|-|TRBV6-5|TRBJ2-3
TGTGCCAGCAGTTTTTATCCCGAACAACGAATAGATACGCAGTATTTT
CASSFYPEQRIDTQYF
>once|-|TRBV5-5|TRBJ1-5
TGTGCCAGCAGCCACGATCAGGGGAGCTTCAATCAGCCCCAGCATTTT
CASSHDQGSFNQPQHF
>-|-|TRBV6-5|TRBJ2-7
TGTGCCAGCAGTCCTCCCAGGGCAGGGGCCTACGAGCAGTACTTC
CASSPPRAGAYEQYF
>-|-|TRBV10-1|TRBJ1-2
TGCGCCAGCGGTACGGTGACGGAGGGCAGGGAGGTAGGTTCTAACTATGGCTACACCTTC
CASGTVTEGREVGSNYGYTF
>-|-|TRBV29-1|TRBJ1-2
TGCAGCGTTCGAATAACCGGGAGGGAAGGCTACACCTTC
CSVRITGREGYTF
>few|TRBD2|TRBV6-1|TRBJ2-7
TGTGCCAGCAGTTCGACTAGCGGGGGGGCCGACGAGCAGTACTTC
CASSSTSGGADEQYF